The entry below gives a single T cell receptor (beta chain) sequence along with its context. Its antigen is as yet unknown. The record originates from a study of CD8 T cells in ankylosing spondylitis. Study observations and caveats: The study identified a TCR beta motif of fewer than 10 highly homologous variants that appeared characteristic of ankylosing spondylitis blood.

Trimming pared 0 bases from V and 2 bases from J, leaving 9 bases between. The germline V gene has CDR1 GTSNPN and CDR2 SVGIG (reference sequence). The CDR3 sequence is 14 residues long. Quantitative molecular-barcoded 5'-RACE generated the TCR beta libraries. MiXCR was run by TCRdb on the 5' RACE reads, yielding one entry per CDR3 protein. The profile shows under 450,000 distinct CDR3 sequences, roughly 15% of them singletons. The TCR sequence derives from a male donor with ankylosing spondylitis. The V call is TRBV30, the J call TRBJ2-3; D might be TRBD1 (6 bases). What was sequenced was blood, either unsorted or a sorted T cell fraction (not recorded which). CDR3 in DNA: TGTGCCTGGAGTGTTGGGACAACCACAGATACGCAGTATTTT. The encoded protein is CAWSVGTTTDTQYF.